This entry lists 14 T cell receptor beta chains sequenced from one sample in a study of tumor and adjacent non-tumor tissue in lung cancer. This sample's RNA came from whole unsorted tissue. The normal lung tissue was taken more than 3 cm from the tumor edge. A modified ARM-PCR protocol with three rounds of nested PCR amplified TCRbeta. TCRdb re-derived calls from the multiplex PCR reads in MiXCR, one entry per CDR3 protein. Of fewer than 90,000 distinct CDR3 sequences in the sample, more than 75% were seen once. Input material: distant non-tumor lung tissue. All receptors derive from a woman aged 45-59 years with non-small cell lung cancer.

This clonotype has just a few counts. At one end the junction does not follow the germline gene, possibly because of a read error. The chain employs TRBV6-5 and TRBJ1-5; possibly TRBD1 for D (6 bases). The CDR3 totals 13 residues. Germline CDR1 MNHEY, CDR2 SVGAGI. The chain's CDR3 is CASNPYRDQPHHF. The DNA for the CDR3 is TGTGCCAGCAATCCGTACAGGGATCAGCCCCATCATTTT.

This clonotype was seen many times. The CDR3 here is CASSQALALNEQFF. CDR3 nucleotide sequence: TGCGCCAGCAGCCAAGCCCTAGCCTTAAATGAGCAGTTCTTC. The chain uses TRBV4-1 and TRBJ2-1; D perhaps matches TRBD2 (5 bases). CDR1 MGHRA and CDR2 YSYEKL come from the germline V gene. Trimming took 1 base from V and 7 from J, leaving 11 bases between them. CDR3 length: 14 amino acids.

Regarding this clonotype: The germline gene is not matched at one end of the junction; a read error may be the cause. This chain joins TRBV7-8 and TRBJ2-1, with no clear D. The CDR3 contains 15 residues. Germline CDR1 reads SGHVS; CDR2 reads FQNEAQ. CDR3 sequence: CTSSLEWPSSIGQLF. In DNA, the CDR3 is TGTACCAGCAGCTTAGAATGGCCTAGTTCGATCGGGCAGTTATTC.

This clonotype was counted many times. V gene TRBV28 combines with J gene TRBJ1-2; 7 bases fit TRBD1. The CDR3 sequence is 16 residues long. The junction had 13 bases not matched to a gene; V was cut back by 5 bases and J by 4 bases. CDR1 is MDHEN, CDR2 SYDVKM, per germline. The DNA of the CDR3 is TGTGCCAGCAGTCCTCCCCCGGGACAGCATCCCTATGGCTACACCTTC. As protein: CASSPPPGQHPYGYTF.

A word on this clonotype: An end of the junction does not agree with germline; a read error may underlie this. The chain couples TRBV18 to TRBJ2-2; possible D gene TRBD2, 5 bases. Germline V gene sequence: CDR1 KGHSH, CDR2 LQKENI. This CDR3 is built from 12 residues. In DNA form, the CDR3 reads TGTGCCAGCTCACGATGGGCCGGGGTGCTGTTTTTT. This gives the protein CASSRWAGVLFF.

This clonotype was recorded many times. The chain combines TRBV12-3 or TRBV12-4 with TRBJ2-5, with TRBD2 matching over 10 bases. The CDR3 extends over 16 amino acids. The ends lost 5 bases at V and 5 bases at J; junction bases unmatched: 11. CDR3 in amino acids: CASSPQAGGQGETQYF. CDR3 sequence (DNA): TGTGCCAGCAGTCCTCAAGCGGGAGGGCAAGGGGAGACCCAGTACTTC.

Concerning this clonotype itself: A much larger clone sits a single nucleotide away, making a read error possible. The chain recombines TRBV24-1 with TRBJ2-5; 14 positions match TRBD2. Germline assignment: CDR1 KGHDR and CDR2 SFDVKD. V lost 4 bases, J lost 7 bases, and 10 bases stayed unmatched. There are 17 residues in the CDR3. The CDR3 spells CATSDPPGTSGRVTQYF. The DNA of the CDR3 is TGTGCCACCAGTGACCCCCCCGGGACTAGCGGGAGAGTGACCCAGTACTTC.

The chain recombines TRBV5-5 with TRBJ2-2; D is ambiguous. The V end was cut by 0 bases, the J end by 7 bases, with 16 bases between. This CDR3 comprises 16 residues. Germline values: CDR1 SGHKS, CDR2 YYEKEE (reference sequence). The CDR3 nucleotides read TGTGCCAGCAGCTTGGGTTTGGCAACGAGCATCGGGGAGCTGTTTTTT. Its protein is CASSLGLATSIGELFF. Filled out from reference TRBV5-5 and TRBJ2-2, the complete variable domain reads DAGVTQSPTHLIKTRGQQVTLRCSPISGHKSVSWYQQVLGQGPQFIFQYYEKEERGRGNFPDRFSARQFPNYSSELNVNALLLGDSALYLCASSLGLATSIGELFFGEGSRLTVL.

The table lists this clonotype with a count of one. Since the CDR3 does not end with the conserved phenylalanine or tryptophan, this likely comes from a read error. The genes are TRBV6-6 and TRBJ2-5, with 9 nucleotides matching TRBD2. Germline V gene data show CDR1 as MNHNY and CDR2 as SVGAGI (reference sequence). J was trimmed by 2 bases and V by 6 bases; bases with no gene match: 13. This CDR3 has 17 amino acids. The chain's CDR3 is CASSRSIAGVNQETQYN. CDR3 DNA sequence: TGTGCCAGCAGCCGCTCTATAGCGGGAGTAAATCAAGAGACCCAGTACAAC.

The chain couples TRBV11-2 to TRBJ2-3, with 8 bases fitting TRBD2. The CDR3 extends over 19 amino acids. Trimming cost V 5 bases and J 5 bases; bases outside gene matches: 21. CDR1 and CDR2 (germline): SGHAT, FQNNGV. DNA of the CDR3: TGTGCCAGCAGCATCAGAGTAACGGGAGGGAAATTCGGCATAGATACGCAGTATTTT. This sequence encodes CASSIRVTGGKFGIDTQYF.

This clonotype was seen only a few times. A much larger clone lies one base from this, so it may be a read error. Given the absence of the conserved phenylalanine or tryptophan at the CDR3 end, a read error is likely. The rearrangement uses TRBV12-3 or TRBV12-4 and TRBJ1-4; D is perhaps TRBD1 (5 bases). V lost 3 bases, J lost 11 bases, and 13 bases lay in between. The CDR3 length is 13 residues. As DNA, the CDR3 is TGTGCCAGCAGTTTTGACGGCGGGGGGAAACTGTTTTTG. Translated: CASSFDGGGKLFL.

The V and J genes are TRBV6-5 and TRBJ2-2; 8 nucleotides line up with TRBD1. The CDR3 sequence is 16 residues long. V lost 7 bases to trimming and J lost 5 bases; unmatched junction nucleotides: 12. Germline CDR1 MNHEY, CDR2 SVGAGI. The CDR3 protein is CASIRFTGTGTGELFF. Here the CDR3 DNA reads TGTGCCAGCATTCGATTTACCGGGACAGGAACCGGGGAGCTGTTTTTT.

The CDR3 sequence is CASSTGTGRTHKQYF. In DNA, the CDR3 is TGTGCCAGCAGCACCGGGACAGGGCGCACACACAAGCAGTACTTC. The genes are TRBV11-2 and TRBJ2-7; the match to TRBD1 covers 9 bases. With 5 bases clipped from V and 8 bases from J, the junction kept 13 bases outside the gene matches. The CDR3 loop spans 15 amino acids. Germline values: CDR1 SGHAT, CDR2 FQNNGV.

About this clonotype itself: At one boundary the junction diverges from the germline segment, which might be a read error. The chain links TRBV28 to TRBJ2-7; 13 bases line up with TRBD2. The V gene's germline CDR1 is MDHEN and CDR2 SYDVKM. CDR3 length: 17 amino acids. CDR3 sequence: CTSRPGLAGAGYYEQYF. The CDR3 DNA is TGTACCAGCAGACCTGGACTAGCGGGAGCGGGGTATTACGAGCAGTATTTC. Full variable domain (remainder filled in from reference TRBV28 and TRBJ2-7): DVKVTQSSRYLVKRTGEKVFLECVQDMDHENMFWYRQDPGLGLRLIYFSYDVKMKEKGDIPEGYSVSREKKERFSLILESASTNQTSMYLCTSRPGLAGAGYYEQYFGPGTRLTVT.